What follows describes a single T cell receptor (beta chain). The source of the sample is a study of cytomegalovirus exposure and HLA in healthy donors. V lost 4 bases, J lost 4 bases, and 7 bases stayed unmatched. CDR1 is SQVTM and CDR2 is ANQGSEA in the germline V gene. The CDR3 has 14 amino acids. The PCR contained 60 Vbeta and 13 Jbeta primers. Sequenced by immunoSEQ multiplex PCR; TCRdb stores in-frame clones only, minus some. The profile shows about 130,000 clones, under 85% of them singletons. V gene TRBV29-1 combines with J gene TRBJ1-3; TRBD1 matches at 7 bases. The TCR originated in a man aged 30 to 45 in good health and CMV-seronegative. The sample comprised PBMCs. The CDR3 region is CSVGIQGYGNTIYF. The DNA of the CDR3 is TGCAGCGTTGGAATACAGGGGTACGGAAACACCATATATTTT.